This paragraph reports one TCR beta chain. This clone's antigen is unknown. The sample holds no much larger clone one base away, and base qualities are not on file. Using the deep immunoSEQ assay, multiplex PCR amplified TCR CDR3 regions from genomic DNA. Extracted genomic DNA from each cell subset was spread evenly across all wells of several immunoSEQ 96-well plates, with each plate serving as a replicate. For sorted subsets, each replicate PCR was loaded with approximately 190 ng genomic DNA, equivalent to 30,000 or so T cell genomes. The purified libraries were quantified using a Qubit 3.0 fluorometer, sized with a Bioanalyzer 2100, and then quantified again using the KAPA Library Quantification kit. Every immunoSEQ 96-well plate was sequenced on a dedicated single-read 150-cycle Illumina NextSeq 550 flow cell. From the authors' description of their analysis: The immunoSEQ output contained only junctional sequences without quality scores, so filtering could not match that applied to full-length reads. To assign V/J genes and CDR3, sequences were annotated using PyIR, a Python wrapper for IgBLAST v1.9, with IMGT germline references. Any read was removed if the V/J assignment was weak (E-value above 1e-6), the CDR3 was missing, or the read contained stop codons, out-of-frame junctions, or ambiguous translated residues. V3J clonotypes were defined as sequences sharing the same inferred V gene, J gene, and CDR3 amino acid sequence. Percentage overlap between repertoires was calculated by dividing the number of shared unique clonotypes by the size of the smaller repertoire. RTK rarefaction, the Chao1 estimator, and Recon v2.1 estimates of unobserved clonotypes were used to assess repertoire richness. For all TCRbeta clonotypes obtained by the gDNA method from several donors, generation probabilities were computed with OLGA. This is the immuneACCESS table as TCRdb keeps it, with only in-frame sequences that have V and J called. A part of the clones is gone; compared with another copy, unresolved V genes explain less than half, and the rest is unexplained. V and J calls and clone size are as listed in that table; D and trimming were resolved from the DNA. Recorded for this sample are fewer than 1.6 million clones; roughly 98.5% of them occurred a single time. Roughly 0.36% of the sample is in the top ten clones.

These data are taken from a study of shared clonotypes between healthy human individuals (dated by TCRdb to 2020 to 2022). Background on the whole study: The cohort comprised a couple of women and three men aged 18 to 49 years. Per donor, leukapheresis produced somewhere between about 0.9 and 10 billion PBMCs. Libraries were prepared and TCR repertoires were sequenced by different laboratories using diverse techniques, in order to increase sequencing depth and limit assay-specific biases. The study deeply sequenced blood TCR repertoires of five healthy adults to estimate repertoire size and the extent of clonotype sharing between individuals. Per donor, three plates each were used for CD4 naive and CD4 memory, two for CD8 naive, and one for CD8 memory. Study-wide findings and limitations: Naive subsets generally had larger estimated clonotype richness than memory subsets did. Sampling was restricted to blood, and TCR repertoires in tissue are likely to differ from TCR repertoires in blood. Pairwise subsampling indicated that sequencing depth was expected to affect the degree of clonotype sharing among donors. The genetic and exposure-history diversity represented was limited by the small number of donors. Incomplete sequencing was indicated by rarefaction of sorted-subset datasets, despite the large sequencing depth. When several donors were compared, the shared fraction of clonotypes was about 5.2% for naive CD4, about 4% for naive CD8, 2% to 2.5% for memory CD4, and under 0.5% for memory CD8. Compared with non-shared clonotypes, the clonotypes found in all four sorted-subset donors had higher generation probabilities.

From the germline V gene, CDR1 is SGHAT and CDR2 is FQNNGV. Relative to germline, V is 6 bases shorter and J is 7 bases shorter, with 10 bases between their ends. Including the terminal cysteine and phenylalanine, the CDR3 comprises 12 residues. Of all the DNA, just the CDR3 is kept, 36 bases in frame from base 1. Healthy HIV-negative adults with no recently reported acute infections or vaccinations were included as donors. Every donor was a Caucasian adult residing in Nashville, Tennessee, USA. Magnetic negative selection was used to enrich CD4+ T cells, after which naive cells were positively selected on CD45RA and the negative fraction became the memory subset. Blood was collected by leukapheresis, and PBMCs were isolated by Ficoll-Histopaque density gradient centrifugation and then cryopreserved in liquid nitrogen vapor phase. Analytical flow cytometry was used to check the purity and quantity of every magnetically sorted T cell population. Each sorted fraction had its genomic DNA isolated and then quantified by UV absorbance on a Nanodrop 2000c.

The chain was built from TRBV11-2 and TRBJ2-1, with no D gene named confidently. Specimen: naive CD4+ T cells sorted from blood. Per the publication, the cell subset or site label means: CD45RA+ positively selected. This receptor was taken from a man aged 30-40 years in good health. The nucleotide sequence reads TGTGCCAGCAGATACATGGGTAATGAGCAGTTCTTC. Protein translation: CASRYMGNEQFF.